This record covers a single TCR beta chain. CDR1 is LGHNT and CDR2 is FRNRAP in the germline V gene. V lost 5 bases and J lost 6; bases outside the gene matches: 3. This CDR3 region has 12 residues. The sample originates from a study of blood T cell repertoires in COVID-19. At the level of the study: There were acute and convalescent COVID-19 samples, and they came from the United States, Italy and Spain. The cDNA or gDNA used as material had been derived from T cells, B-cell-depleted T cells, or PBMCs.

Original data processing: Amplification of reference gene primers provided the estimated nucleated cell counts. Here immunoSEQ multiplex PCR was the method, and the copy in TCRdb shows in-frame clones only, minus some. That table is the source of V, J and clone size, and D and trimming were worked out from the DNA. The data hold roughly 250,000 clones, with 81% observed a single time. Sequenced sample: peripheral blood. The rearrangement links TRBV12-5 to TRBJ1-2; 7 positions agree with TRBD1. The origin of this receptor is a woman aged 55-70 years with active or convalescent COVID-19. The CDR3 region has the DNA TGTGCTAGTGGTACAGGGGATGATGGCTACACCTTC. This codes for CASGTGDDGYTF.